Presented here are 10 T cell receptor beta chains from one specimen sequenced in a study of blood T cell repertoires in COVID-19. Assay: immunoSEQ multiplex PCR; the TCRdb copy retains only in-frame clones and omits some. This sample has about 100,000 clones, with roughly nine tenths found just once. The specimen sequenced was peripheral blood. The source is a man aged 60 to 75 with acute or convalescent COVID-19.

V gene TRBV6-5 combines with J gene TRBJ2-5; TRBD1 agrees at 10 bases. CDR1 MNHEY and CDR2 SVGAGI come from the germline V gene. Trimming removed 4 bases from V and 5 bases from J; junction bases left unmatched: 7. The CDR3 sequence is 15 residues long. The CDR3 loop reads CASSSRQGARETQYF. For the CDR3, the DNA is TGTGCCAGCAGTTCTCGACAGGGGGCGCGGGAGACCCAGTACTTC.

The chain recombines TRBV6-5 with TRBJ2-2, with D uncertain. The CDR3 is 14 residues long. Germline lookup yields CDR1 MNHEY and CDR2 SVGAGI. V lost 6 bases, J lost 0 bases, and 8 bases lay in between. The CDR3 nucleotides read TGTGCCAGCAGAGCCAGGACGAACACCGGGGAGCTGTTTTTT. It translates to CASRARTNTGELFF.

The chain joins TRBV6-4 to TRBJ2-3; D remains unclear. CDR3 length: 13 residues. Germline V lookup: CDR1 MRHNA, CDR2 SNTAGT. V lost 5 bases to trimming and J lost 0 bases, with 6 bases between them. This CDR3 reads CASSLTSTDTQYF. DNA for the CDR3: TGTGCCAGCAGTCTGACTAGCACAGATACGCAGTATTTT.

CDR3 loop: CASTQGSLNTEAFF. The CDR3, as DNA: TGCGCCAGCACTCAGGGATCGTTGAACACTGAAGCTTTCTTT. This chain connects TRBV5-1 to TRBJ1-1; D may be TRBD1 (5 bases). The CDR3 runs to 14 residues. V lost 6 bases and J 0 bases, leaving 12 bases between the germline ends. In germline, CDR1 is SGHRS, CDR2 YFSETQ.

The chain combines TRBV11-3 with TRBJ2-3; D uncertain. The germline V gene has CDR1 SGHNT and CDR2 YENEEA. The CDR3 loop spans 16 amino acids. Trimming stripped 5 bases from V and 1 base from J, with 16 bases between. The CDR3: CASSPLPWSGTDTQYF. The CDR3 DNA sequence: TGTGCCAGCAGCCCCCTCCCCTGGAGCGGCACAGATACGCAGTATTTT.

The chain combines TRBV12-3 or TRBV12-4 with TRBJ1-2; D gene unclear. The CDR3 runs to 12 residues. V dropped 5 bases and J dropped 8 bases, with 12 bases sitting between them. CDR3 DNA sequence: TGTGCCAGCAGTAACCGGCCGGAGGGCTACACCTTC. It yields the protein CASSNRPEGYTF.

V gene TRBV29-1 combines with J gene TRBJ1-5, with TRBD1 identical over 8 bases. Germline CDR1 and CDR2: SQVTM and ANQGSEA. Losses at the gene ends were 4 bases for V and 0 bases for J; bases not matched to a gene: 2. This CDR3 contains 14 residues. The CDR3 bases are TGCAGCGTTGCCACAGGGGGTAGCAATCAGCCCCAGCATTTT. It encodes CSVATGGSNQPQHF.

The CDR3 reads CSAVAYEQYF. In DNA form, the CDR3 reads TGCAGCGCCGTAGCCTACGAGCAGTACTTC. This chain uses TRBV29-1 with TRBJ2-7; D ambiguous. This CDR3 is built from 10 residues. Germline V gives CDR1 SQVTM, CDR2 ANQGSEA. Trimming shortened V by 7 bases and J by 2 bases, and 6 bases separated the two germline ends.

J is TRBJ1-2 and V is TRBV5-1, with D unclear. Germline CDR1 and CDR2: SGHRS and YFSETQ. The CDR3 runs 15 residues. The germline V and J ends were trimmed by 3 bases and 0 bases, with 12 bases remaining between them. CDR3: CASSSRVEANYGYTF. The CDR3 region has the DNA TGCGCCAGCAGCTCGCGGGTCGAAGCTAACTATGGCTACACCTTC.

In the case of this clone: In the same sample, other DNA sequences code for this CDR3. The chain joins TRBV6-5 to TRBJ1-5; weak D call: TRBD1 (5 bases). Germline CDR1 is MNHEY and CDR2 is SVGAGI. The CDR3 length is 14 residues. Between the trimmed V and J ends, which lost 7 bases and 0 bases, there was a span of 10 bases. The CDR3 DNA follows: TGTGCCAGCACCGAAGGGGCTAGCAATCAGCCCCAGCATTTT. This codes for CASTEGASNQPQHF.